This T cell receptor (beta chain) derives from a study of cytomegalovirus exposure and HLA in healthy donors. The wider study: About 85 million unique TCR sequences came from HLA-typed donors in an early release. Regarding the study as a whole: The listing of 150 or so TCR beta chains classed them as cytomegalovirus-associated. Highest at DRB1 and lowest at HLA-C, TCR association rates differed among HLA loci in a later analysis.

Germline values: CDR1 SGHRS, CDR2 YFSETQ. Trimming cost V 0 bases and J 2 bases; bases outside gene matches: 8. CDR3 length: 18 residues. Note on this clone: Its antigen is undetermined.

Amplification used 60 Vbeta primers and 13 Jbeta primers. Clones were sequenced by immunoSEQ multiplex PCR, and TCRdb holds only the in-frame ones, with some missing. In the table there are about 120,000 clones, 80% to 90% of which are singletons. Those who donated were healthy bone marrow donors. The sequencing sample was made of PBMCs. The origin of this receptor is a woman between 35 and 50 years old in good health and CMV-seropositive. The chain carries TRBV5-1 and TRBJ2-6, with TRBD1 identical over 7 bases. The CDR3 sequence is CASSLVGTDPPGANVLTF. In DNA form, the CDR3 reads TGCGCCAGCAGCTTGGTCGGGACAGATCCCCCTGGGGCCAACGTCCTGACTTTC.